This paragraph reports one TCR beta chain. The data were taken from a study of response to subunit inactivated influenza vaccine. One entry per CDR3 protein results from TCRdb running MiXCR on the RT-PCR reads. The table includes about 700,000 distinct CDR3 sequences, 11% to 15% detected once. The germline V and J ends were trimmed by 2 bases and 5 bases, with 9 bases remaining between them. CDR3 length equals 13 residues. CDR1 is SGHTA, CDR2 FQGNSA, per germline. The sample in question was PBMCs from blood, obtained 14 to 15 days before vaccination. This chain uses TRBV7-2 with TRBJ2-5; the D is unclear. This clonotype was sampled from a man in his fifties or sixties who received an inactivated influenza vaccine. The DNA of the CDR3 is TGTGCCAGCAGCTTACATGGGAAGGAGACCCAGTACTTC. It is translated as CASSLHGKETQYF.